Below, 2 T cell receptor beta chains from the same sample are listed, as sequenced in a study of shared clonotypes between healthy human individuals. The table came from immunoSEQ multiplex PCR; TCRdb's copy has only in-frame clones and leaves some out. This table holds over a million clones, approximately 98.5% found once. Sequenced: naive CD4+ T cells sorted from blood. Subset given: CD45RA+ positively selected. All receptors come from a man aged 30 to 45 in good health.

The chain is built from TRBV2 and TRBJ2-1, with 7 bases that match TRBD2. The CDR3 loop spans 14 amino acids. J gave up 7 bases and V 8 bases, and 11 bases lay outside the gene matches. The germline V gene encodes CDR1 SNHLY and CDR2 FYNNEI. DNA of the CDR3: TGTGCCAGCGGACTAAGGGGAGGGCCGAATGAGCAGTTCTTC. Translated, it gives CASGLRGGPNEQFF.

The chain links TRBV28 to TRBJ1-4, with TRBD1 matching 7 bases. Trimming cost V 2 bases and J 0 bases; bases outside gene matches: 9. Germline V gives CDR1 MDHEN, CDR2 SYDVKM. There are 18 residues in the CDR3. The CDR3 DNA reads TGTGCCAGCAGTTTAATAGGCAGGGGGTTGGCAACTAATGAAAAACTGTTTTTT. Its translation is CASSLIGRGLATNEKLFF.